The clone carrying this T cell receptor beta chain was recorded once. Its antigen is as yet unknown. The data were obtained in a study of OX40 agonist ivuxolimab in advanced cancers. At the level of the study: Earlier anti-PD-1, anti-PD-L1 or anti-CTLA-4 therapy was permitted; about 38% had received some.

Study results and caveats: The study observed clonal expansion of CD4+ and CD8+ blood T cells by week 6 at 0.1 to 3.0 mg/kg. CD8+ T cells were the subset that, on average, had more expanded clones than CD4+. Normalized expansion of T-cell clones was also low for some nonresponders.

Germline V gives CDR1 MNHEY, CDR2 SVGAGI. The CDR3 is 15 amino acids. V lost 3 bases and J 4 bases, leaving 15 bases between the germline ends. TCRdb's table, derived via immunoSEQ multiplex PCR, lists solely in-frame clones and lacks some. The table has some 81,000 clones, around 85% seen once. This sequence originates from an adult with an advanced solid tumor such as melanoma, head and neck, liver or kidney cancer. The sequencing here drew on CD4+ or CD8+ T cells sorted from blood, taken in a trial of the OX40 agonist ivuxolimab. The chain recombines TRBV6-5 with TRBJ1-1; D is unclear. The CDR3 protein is CASSYSVTGGTEAFF. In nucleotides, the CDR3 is TGTGCCAGCAGTTATTCCGTAACGGGAGGCACTGAAGCTTTCTTT.